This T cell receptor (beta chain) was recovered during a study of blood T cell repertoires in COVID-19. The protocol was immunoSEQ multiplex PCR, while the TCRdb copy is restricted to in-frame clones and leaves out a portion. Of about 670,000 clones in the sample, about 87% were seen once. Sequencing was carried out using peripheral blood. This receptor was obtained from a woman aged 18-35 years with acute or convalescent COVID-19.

The CDR3 is CASSVGLAESTDTQYF. CDR3 DNA: TGTGCCAGCAGCGTGGGACTAGCGGAGAGCACAGATACGCAGTATTTT. V and J are TRBV5-4 and TRBJ2-3; TRBD2 matches 11 bases. CDR1 and CDR2 from the germline V gene are SGHNT and YYREEE (reference sequence). Losses at the gene ends were 4 bases for V and 0 bases for J; bases not matched to a gene: 4. The length of the CDR3 is 16 residues. Together with reference TRBV5-4 and TRBJ2-3, the CDR3 gives the full variable domain: ETGVTQSPTHLIKTRGQQVTLRCSSQSGHNTVSWYQQALGQGPQFIFQYYREEENGRGNFPPRFSGLQFPNYSSELNVNALELDDSALYLCASSVGLAESTDTQYFGPGTRLTVL.